One and the same sample provided the 18 T cell receptor beta chains below, sequenced in a study of cytomegalovirus exposure and HLA in healthy donors. The PCR employed 60 Vbeta primers together with 13 Jbeta primers. The table came from immunoSEQ multiplex PCR; TCRdb's copy has only in-frame clones and leaves some out. The sample gives around 170,000 clones, 75% to 90% of which show up once; over 2% is in the top ten. Sequenced sample: PBMCs. These receptors were taken from a woman aged 50 to 60 in good health and CMV-seropositive.

This clone came up a few times. The chain has TRBV29-1 and TRBJ2-3; 7 bases are shared with TRBD1. The CDR3 runs to 14 residues. Per germline, CDR1 SQVTM and CDR2 ANQGSEA. V lost 1 base to trimming and J lost 4 bases; unmatched junction nucleotides: 5. The CDR3 here is CSVEGGQGADTQYF. In DNA form, the CDR3 reads TGCAGCGTTGAAGGAGGGCAGGGGGCAGATACGCAGTATTTT.

In this sample, this clone turned up a few times. The V gene is TRBV7-2, the J gene TRBJ1-4; no firm D call. Trimming stripped 4 bases from V and 7 bases from J, with 10 bases between. Germline V lookup: CDR1 SGHTA, CDR2 FQGNSA. This CDR3 has 13 residues. The CDR3 DNA follows: TGTGCCAGCAGCTCCCGGGGAGGTGAAAAACTGTTTTTT. This translates into CASSSRGGEKLFF.

V gene TRBV13 combines with J gene TRBJ1-1, with 11 bases fitting TRBD1. Germline CDR1 reads PRHDT; CDR2 reads FYEKMQ (reference sequence). The junction had 4 bases not matched to a gene; V was cut back by 5 bases and J by 5 bases. The CDR3 sequence is 14 residues long. The CDR3 loop reads CASSRTGGRTEAFF. CDR3 DNA: TGTGCCAGCAGCCGGACAGGGGGCCGGACTGAAGCTTTCTTT.

The CDR3 loop reads CASSYSSGPRETQYF. The CDR3 DNA reads as TGTGCCAGCAGTTACTCCTCAGGGCCCAGGGAGACCCAGTACTTC. V gene TRBV6-6 combines with J gene TRBJ2-5; D is possibly TRBD1 (5 bases). This CDR3 has 15 residues. Germline assignment: CDR1 MNHNY and CDR2 SVGAGI (reference sequence). The V gene lost 0 bases and the J gene lost 5 bases, with 13 bases spanning the gap.

The rearrangement uses TRBV9 and TRBJ2-1; TRBD2 aligns across 12 bases. This CDR3 is 17 amino acids long. Germline lookup yields CDR1 SGDLS and CDR2 YYNGEE. V lost 1 base and J lost 4; bases outside the gene matches: 6. In DNA, the CDR3 is TGTGCCAGCAGCGTACGTCCTAGCGGGGGGGCTTACAATGAGCAGTTCTTC. Translation gives CASSVRPSGGAYNEQFF. The variable domain in full, completed from reference TRBV9 and TRBJ2-1, reads DSGVTQTPKHLITATGQRVTLRCSPRSGDLSVYWYQQSLDQGLQFLIQYYNGEERAKGNILERFSAQQFPDLHSELNLSSLELGDSALYFCASSVRPSGGAYNEQFFGPGTRLTVL.

This chain links TRBV4-2 with TRBJ1-2; TRBD1 might be the D (5 bases). CDR1 and CDR2 (germline): LGHNA, YNFKEQ. V lost 1 base and J 1 base, leaving 13 bases between the germline ends. The CDR3 has 16 residues. The CDR3 sequence is CASSQGGGAGNYGYTF. The CDR3 region has the DNA TGTGCCAGCAGCCAAGGGGGAGGGGCAGGTAACTATGGCTACACCTTC.

The gene calls are TRBV4-2 and TRBJ2-5, with 9 nucleotides matching TRBD2. The CDR3 totals 14 residues. The V gene's germline CDR1 is LGHNA and CDR2 YNFKEQ. Trimming removed 5 bases from V and 4 bases from J; junction bases left unmatched: 5. DNA of the CDR3: TGTGCCAGCAGCTTTGGGACTAGCCCAGAGACCCAGTACTTC. This encodes CASSFGTSPETQYF.

V gene TRBV20-1 combines with J gene TRBJ2-1; perhaps TRBD1 as D (5 bases). The CDR3 loop spans 11 amino acids. Trimming took 6 bases from V and 8 from J, leaving 11 bases between them. CDR1 is DFQATT, CDR2 SNEGSKA, per germline (reference sequence). The CDR3 reads CSANRIHEQFF. The CDR3 DNA reads as TGCAGTGCCAACAGGATCCATGAGCAGTTCTTC.

The J gene is TRBJ1-6, the V gene TRBV5-1; 7 positions agree with TRBD1. Germline values: CDR1 SGHRS, CDR2 YFSETQ. This CDR3 comprises 13 residues. V lost 3 bases and J lost 7; bases outside the gene matches: 1. The CDR3: CASSSTGNSPLHF. DNA for the CDR3: TGCGCCAGCAGCTCGACAGGGAATTCACCCCTCCACTTT.

This chain uses TRBV6-6 with TRBJ1-5; no reliable D call. The CDR3 has 16 residues. Germline V gives CDR1 MNHNY, CDR2 SVGAGI (reference sequence). V gave up 2 bases and J gave up 2 bases, with 13 bases separating them. The CDR3 sequence is CASSYTRSQGNQPQHF. The CDR3 nucleotides read TGTGCCAGCAGTTACACTCGCTCTCAAGGCAATCAGCCCCAGCATTTT.

The chain couples TRBV5-1 to TRBJ2-7, with TRBD2 matching over 7 bases. After removal of 6 bases from V and 0 bases from J, the junction contained 9 bases not matched to a gene. Germline V gives CDR1 SGHRS, CDR2 YFSETQ. The CDR3 is made up of 15 amino acids. The CDR3 protein is CASKAAGDLSYEQYF. For the CDR3, the DNA is TGCGCCAGCAAGGCGGCGGGGGACCTCTCCTACGAGCAGTACTTC.

The rearrangement links TRBV2 to TRBJ2-3, with 14 bases identical to TRBD2. Looked up from germline, CDR1 is SNHLY and CDR2 is FYNNEI. This CDR3 is built from 19 residues. The ends lost 1 base at V and 6 bases at J; junction bases unmatched: 12. The CDR3 sequence: CASSEVHRGLAGGSDTQYF. CDR3 in DNA: TGTGCCAGCAGTGAAGTACATCGTGGACTAGCGGGGGGATCCGATACGCAGTATTTT.

The chain links TRBV4-3 to TRBJ2-5; 12 positions agree with TRBD2. Looked up from germline, CDR1 is LGHNA and CDR2 is YSLEER. Unmatched junction bases numbered 11, after V lost 4 bases and J lost 2 bases. The CDR3 extends over 18 amino acids. CDR3 loop: CASSLYRLAGEHQETQYF. The CDR3 DNA follows: TGCGCCAGCAGCCTCTACAGACTAGCGGGGGAACATCAAGAGACCCAGTACTTC.

V and J are TRBV2 and TRBJ1-5, with 10 bases lining up with TRBD1. V gave up 6 bases and J gave up 2 bases; unmatched junction bases: 4. The CDR3 consists of 15 residues. Germline-derived CDR1 and CDR2 are SNHLY and FYNNEI. CDR3 sequence: CASRTGTGGNQPQHF. The CDR3 DNA reads as TGTGCCAGCAGGACCGGGACAGGGGGCAATCAGCCCCAGCATTTT.

The chain employs TRBV7-2 and TRBJ2-1; TRBD2 is a possible D gene (6 bases). The germline CDR1 and CDR2 sequences are SGHTA and FQGNSA. The CDR3 runs 16 residues. Trimming shortened V by 1 base and J by 4 bases, and 14 bases separated the two germline ends. This CDR3 is CASSLGSGVPYNEQFF. CDR3 DNA: TGTGCCAGCAGCTTAGGGTCGGGGGTCCCGTACAATGAGCAGTTCTTC.

The chain couples TRBV6-5 to TRBJ2-4; 10 bases fit TRBD1. Germline trimming cut 6 bases from V and 9 bases from J; bases unmatched to any gene: 8. The V gene's germline CDR1 is MNHEY and CDR2 SVGAGI. This CDR3 has 14 amino acids. The DNA for the CDR3 is TGTGCCAGCAGAAAGGGACAGGGGCTTACCATTCAGTACTTC. Protein sequence: CASRKGQGLTIQYF.

This chain links TRBV7-6 with TRBJ2-5; D unresolved. V lost 5 bases and J lost 2, with 6 bases in between. Germline CDR1 is SGHVS and CDR2 is FNYEAQ. This CDR3 contains 12 residues. The DNA for the CDR3 is TGTGCCAGCAGCATGGAGCAAGAGACCCAGTACTTC. Translated, it gives CASSMEQETQYF.

The CDR3 region has the DNA TGTGCCAGCAGTTTCGCCTACGAGCAGTACTTC. Protein product: CASSFAYEQYF. This rearrangement joins TRBV28 to TRBJ2-5; unclear D gene. Judging by the DNA end, TRBJ2-7 fits better; the J call may be wrong. The germline V gene encodes CDR1 MDHEN and CDR2 SYDVKM. The CDR3 has 11 residues.